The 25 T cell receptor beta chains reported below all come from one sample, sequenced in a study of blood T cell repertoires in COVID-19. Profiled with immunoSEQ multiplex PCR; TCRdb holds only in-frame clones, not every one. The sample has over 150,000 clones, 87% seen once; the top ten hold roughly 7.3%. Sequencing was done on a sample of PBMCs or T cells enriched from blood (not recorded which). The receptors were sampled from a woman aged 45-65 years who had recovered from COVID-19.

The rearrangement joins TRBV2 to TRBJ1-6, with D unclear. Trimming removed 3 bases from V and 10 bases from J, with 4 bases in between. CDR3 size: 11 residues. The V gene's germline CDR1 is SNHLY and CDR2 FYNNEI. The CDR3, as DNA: TGTGCCAGCAGTGACAGGTCACCCCTCCACTTT. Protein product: CASSDRSPLHF.

In DNA form, the CDR3 reads TGTGCCAGCGGAGTCCCCAATTCACCCCTCCACTTT. It specifies CASGVPNSPLHF. The V gene is TRBV7-9, the J gene TRBJ1-6; no clear D gene. Deletions cut 8 bases from V and 7 bases from J, with 9 bases between. Germline loops: CDR1 SEHNR, CDR2 FQNEAQ (reference sequence). This CDR3 is 12 amino acids long.

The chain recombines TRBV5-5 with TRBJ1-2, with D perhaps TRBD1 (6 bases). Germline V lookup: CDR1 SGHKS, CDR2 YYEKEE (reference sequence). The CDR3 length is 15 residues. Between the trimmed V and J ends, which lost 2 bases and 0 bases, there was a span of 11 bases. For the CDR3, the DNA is TGTGCCAGCAGCTTACGACAGGATACTAACTATGGCTACACCTTC. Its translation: CASSLRQDTNYGYTF.

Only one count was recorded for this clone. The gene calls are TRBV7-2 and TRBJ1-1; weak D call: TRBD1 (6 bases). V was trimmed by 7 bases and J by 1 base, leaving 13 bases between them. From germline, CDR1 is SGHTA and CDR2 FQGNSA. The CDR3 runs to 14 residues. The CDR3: CASTVGGSNTEAFF. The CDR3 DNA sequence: TGTGCCAGCACCGTAGGGGGTTCGAACACTGAAGCTTTCTTT.

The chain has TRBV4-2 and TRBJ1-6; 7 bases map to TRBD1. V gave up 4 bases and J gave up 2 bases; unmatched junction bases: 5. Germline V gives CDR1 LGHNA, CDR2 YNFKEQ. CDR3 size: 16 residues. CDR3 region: CASSLGGQTYNSPLHF. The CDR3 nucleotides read TGTGCCAGCAGCCTTGGGGGACAGACCTATAATTCACCCCTCCACTTT.

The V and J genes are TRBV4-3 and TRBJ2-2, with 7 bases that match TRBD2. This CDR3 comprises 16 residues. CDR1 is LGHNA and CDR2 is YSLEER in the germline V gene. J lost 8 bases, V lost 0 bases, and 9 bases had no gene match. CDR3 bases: TGCGCCAGCAGCCAAGATTCGGGAGGAAGTGGTGGGGAGCTGTTTTTT. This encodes CASSQDSGGSGGELFF.

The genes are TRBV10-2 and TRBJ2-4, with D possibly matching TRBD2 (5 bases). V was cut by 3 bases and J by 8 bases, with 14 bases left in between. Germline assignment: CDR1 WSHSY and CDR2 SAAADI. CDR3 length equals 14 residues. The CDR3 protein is CASSDFSGWDIQYF. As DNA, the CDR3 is TGCGCCAGCAGTGATTTTTCGGGGTGGGACATTCAGTACTTC.

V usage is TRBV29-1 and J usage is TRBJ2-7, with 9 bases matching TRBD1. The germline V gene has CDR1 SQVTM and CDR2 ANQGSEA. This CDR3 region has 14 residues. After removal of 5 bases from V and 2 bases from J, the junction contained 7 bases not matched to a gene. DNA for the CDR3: TGCAGCGTTTCCCGGGACAGGGATACCTACGAGCAGTACTTC. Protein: CSVSRDRDTYEQYF.

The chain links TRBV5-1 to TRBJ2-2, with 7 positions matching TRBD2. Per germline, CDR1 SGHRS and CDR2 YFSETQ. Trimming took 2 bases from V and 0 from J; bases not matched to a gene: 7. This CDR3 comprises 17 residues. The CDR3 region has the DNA TGCGCCAGCAGCTTCGTACGGGGGGAGGCGAACACCGGGGAGCTGTTTTTT. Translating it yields CASSFVRGEANTGELFF.

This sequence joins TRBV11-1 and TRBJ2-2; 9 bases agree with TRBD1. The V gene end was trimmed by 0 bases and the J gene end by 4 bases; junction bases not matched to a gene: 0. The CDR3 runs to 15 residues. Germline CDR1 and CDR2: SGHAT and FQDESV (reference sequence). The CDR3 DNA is TGTGCCAGCAGCTTAGCGGGACAGGGCACCGGGGAGCTGTTTTTT. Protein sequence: CASSLAGQGTGELFF.

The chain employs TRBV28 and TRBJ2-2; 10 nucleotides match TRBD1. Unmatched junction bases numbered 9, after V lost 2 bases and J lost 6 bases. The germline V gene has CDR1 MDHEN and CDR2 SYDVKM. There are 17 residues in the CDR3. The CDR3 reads CASSLDRGPGFAGELFF. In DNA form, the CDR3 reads TGTGCCAGCAGTTTAGACAGGGGGCCTGGGTTCGCCGGGGAGCTGTTTTTT.

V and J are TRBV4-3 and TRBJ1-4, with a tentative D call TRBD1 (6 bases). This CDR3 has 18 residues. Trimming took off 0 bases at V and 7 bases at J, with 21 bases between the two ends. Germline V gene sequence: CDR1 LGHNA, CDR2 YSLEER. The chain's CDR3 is CASSQDLNRDRVGEKLFF. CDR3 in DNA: TGCGCCAGCAGCCAAGATCTTAACAGGGATAGGGTGGGTGAAAAACTGTTTTTT.

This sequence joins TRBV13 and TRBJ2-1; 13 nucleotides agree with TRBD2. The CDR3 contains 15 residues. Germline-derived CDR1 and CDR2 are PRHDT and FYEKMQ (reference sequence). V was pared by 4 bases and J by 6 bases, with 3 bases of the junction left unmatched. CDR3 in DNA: TGTGCCAGCAGCTCCACTAGCGGGGGGGGCAATGAGCAGTTCTTC. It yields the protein CASSSTSGGGNEQFF. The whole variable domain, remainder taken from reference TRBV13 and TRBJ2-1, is AAGVIQSPRHLIKEKRETATLKCYPIPRHDTVYWYQQGPGQDPQFLISFYEKMQSDKGSIPDRFSAQQFSDYHSELNMSSLELGDSALYFCASSSTSGGGNEQFFGPGTRLTVL.

This CDR3 is CAWSKGGQGISYTF. The CDR3 bases are TGTGCCTGGAGTAAAGGAGGGCAGGGTATTAGCTACACCTTC. This chain links TRBV30 with TRBJ1-2; a possible D gene is TRBD1 (5 bases). The CDR3 consists of 14 residues. Germline V gene lookup returns CDR1 GTSNPN and CDR2 SVGIG (reference sequence). V was shortened by 2 bases and J by 9 bases, with 19 bases between the two germline ends.

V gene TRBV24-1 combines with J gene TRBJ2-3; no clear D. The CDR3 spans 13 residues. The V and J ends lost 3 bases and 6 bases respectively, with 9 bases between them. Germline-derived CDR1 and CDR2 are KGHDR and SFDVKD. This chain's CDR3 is CATSDPLRDTQYF. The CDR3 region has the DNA TGTGCCACCAGTGATCCCCTCAGGGATACGCAGTATTTT.

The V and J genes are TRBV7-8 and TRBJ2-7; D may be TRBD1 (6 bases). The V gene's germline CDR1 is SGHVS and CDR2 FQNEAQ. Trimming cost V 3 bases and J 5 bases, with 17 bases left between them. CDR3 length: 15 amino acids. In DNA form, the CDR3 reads TGTGCCAGCAGCTTCGCAGGGGCTCCCAGTAACGAGCAGTACTTC. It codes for CASSFAGAPSNEQYF.

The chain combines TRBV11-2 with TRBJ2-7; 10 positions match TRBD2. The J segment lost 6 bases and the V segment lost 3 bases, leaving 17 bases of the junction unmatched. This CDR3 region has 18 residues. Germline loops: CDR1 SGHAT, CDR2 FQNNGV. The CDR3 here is CASSLQLAGLTQRGEQYF. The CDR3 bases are TGTGCCAGCAGCTTGCAACTAGCGGGGCTAACCCAGAGGGGCGAGCAGTACTTC.

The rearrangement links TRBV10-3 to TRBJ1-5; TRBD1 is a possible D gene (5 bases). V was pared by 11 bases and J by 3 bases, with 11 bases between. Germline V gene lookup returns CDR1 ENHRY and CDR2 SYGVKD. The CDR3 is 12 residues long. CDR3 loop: CAGGDPNQPQHF. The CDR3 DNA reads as TGTGCCGGGGGGGATCCCAATCAGCCCCAGCATTTT.

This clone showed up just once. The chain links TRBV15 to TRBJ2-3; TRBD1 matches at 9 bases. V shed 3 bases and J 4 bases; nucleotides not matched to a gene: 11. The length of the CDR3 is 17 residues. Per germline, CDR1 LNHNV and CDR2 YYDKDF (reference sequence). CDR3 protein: CATSRGIDRGAADTQYF. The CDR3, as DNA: TGTGCCACCAGCAGGGGTATTGACAGGGGGGCGGCAGATACGCAGTATTTT.

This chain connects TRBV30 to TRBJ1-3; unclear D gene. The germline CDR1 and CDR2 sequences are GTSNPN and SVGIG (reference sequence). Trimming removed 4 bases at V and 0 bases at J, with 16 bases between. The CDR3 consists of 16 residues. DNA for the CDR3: TGTGCCTGGACCCTAAGCGGACCAATCTCTGGAAACACCATATATTTT. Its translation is CAWTLSGPISGNTIYF.

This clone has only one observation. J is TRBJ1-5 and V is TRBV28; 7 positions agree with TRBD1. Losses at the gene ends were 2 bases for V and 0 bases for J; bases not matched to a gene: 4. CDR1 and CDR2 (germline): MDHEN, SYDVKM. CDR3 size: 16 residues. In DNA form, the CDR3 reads TGTGCCAGCAGTTTACCTCGGACAGGTAGCAATCAGCCCCAGCATTTT. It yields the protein CASSLPRTGSNQPQHF.

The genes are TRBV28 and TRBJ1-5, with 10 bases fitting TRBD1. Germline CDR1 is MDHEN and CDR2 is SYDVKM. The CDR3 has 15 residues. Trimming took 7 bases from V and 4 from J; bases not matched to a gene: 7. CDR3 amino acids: CASNSPGQGNQPQHF. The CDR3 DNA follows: TGTGCCAGCAACAGTCCGGGACAGGGGAATCAGCCCCAGCATTTT.

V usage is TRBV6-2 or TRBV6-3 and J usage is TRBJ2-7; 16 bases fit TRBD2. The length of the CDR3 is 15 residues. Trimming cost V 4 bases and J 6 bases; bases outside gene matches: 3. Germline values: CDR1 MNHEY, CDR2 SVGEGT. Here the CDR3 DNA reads TGTGCCAGCAGTTCGGGGACTAGCGGGAGGGGCGAGCAGTACTTC. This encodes CASSSGTSGRGEQYF.

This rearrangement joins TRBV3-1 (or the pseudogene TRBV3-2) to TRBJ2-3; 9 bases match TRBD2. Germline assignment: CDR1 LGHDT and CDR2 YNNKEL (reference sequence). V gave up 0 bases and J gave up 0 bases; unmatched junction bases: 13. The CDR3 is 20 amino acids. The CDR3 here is CASSQDGGLAGHPSTDTQYF. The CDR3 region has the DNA TGTGCCAGCAGCCAAGATGGTGGTCTAGCGGGGCACCCTAGCACAGATACGCAGTATTTT.

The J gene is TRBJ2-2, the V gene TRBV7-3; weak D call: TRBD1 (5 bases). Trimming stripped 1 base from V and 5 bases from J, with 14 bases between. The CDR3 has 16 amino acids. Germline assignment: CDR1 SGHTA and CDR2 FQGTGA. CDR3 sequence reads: CASSLNPDRTTGELFF. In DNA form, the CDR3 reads TGTGCCAGCAGCTTAAATCCCGACAGAACTACCGGGGAGCTGTTTTTT. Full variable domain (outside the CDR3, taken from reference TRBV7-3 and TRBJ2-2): GAGVSQTPSNKVTEKGKYVELRCDPISGHTALYWYRQSLGQGPEFLIYFQGTGAADDSGLPNDRFFAVRPEGSVSTLKIQRTERGDSAVYLCASSLNPDRTTGELFFGEGSRLTVL.